This T cell receptor beta chain was sequenced in a study of blood T cell repertoires in COVID-19. Study-level information: Samples representing acute and convalescent COVID-19 were sourced from the United States, Italy and Spain. T cells, B-cell-depleted T cells, or PBMCs provided the cDNA or gDNA that served as material.

Per the original data handling: Amplified reference gene primers provided the basis for estimating nucleated cell counts. Clones were read by immunoSEQ multiplex PCR, and TCRdb kept only the in-frame ones, dropping some. That table furnishes V, J and clone size, whereas the DNA furnished D and trimming. This table holds approximately 230,000 clones, 70% to 85% found once. V lost 0 bases to trimming and J lost 6 bases; unmatched junction nucleotides: 4. The CDR3 sequence is 15 residues long. Germline CDR1 reads SGDLS; CDR2 reads YYNGEE. Sequences were obtained from peripheral blood. This chain connects TRBV9 to TRBJ2-7; 12 bases fit TRBD1. The receptor comes from a man older than 75 with acute or convalescent COVID-19. CDR3 coding DNA: TGTGCCAGCAGCGTAGACGGGACAGGGGGCGTCGAGCAGTACTTC. This gives the protein CASSVDGTGGVEQYF.